Listed below are T cell receptor beta chains from one sample, sequenced in a study of T cell repertoires in cytomegalovirus infection. One entry per CDR3 protein, called by TCRdb with MiXCR from the reads. The table has some 350,000 distinct CDR3 sequences, around 18% seen once. The specimen was PBMCs. These receptors were obtained from a human donor in good health (CMV status not recorded). Some clones in this sample may be carry-over from other donors' samples. Each CDR3 is given with its conserved first and last residue. The D gene is left open where the match is weak. Size is omitted from some rows. Given values are once, few, many or a class for expanded clones.

v_gene	abundance	d_gene	j_gene	CDR3nt	CDR3aa
TRBV11-2	.	.	TRBJ2-7	TGTGCCAGCAGCTTCACCCCAGGGAAACTCTACGAGCAGTACTTC	CASSFTPGKLYEQYF
TRBV7-9	few	TRBD1	TRBJ1-5	TGTGCCAGCAGCTTAGCCGGACAGGGGAATCAGCCCCAGCATTTT	CASSLAGQGNQPQHF
TRBV7-9	few	.	TRBJ1-4	TGTGCCAGCAGCTCGCGAGGGGAAAAACTGTTTTTT	CASSSRGEKLFF
TRBV6-2/TRBV6-3	.	.	TRBJ2-3	TGTGCCGCTGGGAGTCTCACAGATACGCAGTATTTT	CAAGSLTDTQYF
TRBV29-1	.	.	TRBJ2-3	TGCAGCGCCGGGGAGTTAGGTAGCGGCTTCACAGATACGCAGTATTTT	CSAGELGSGFTDTQYF
TRBV7-3	.	.	TRBJ2-2	TGTGCCAGCAGCAAAGACACCGGGGAGCTGTTTTTT	CASSKDTGELFF
TRBV2	.	.	TRBJ1-2	TGTGCCAGCGTCGTTAGGTCTAACTATGGCTACACCTTC	CASVVRSNYGYTF
TRBV11-2	.	.	TRBJ1-1	TGTGCCAGCAGCAGACGGGTTCTTTGGATGAACACTGAAGCTTTCTTT	CASSRRVLWMNTEAFF
TRBV19	few	TRBD2	TRBJ2-1	TGTGCCAGTAGTATAATTCTAGCGGGGGGGTGGAATGAGCAGTTCTTC	CASSIILAGGWNEQFF
TRBV7-9	many	TRBD1	TRBJ2-3	TGTGCCAGCAGCCAAGGACAGGGTACTTCAGATACGCAGTATTTT	CASSQGQGTSDTQYF
TRBV27	.	.	TRBJ1-5	TGTGCCAGCAGTCCCCGCCCACCAAATAGCAATCAGCCCCAGCATTTT	CASSPRPPNSNQPQHF
TRBV5-1	.	TRBD1	TRBJ1-1	TGCGCCAGCAGCTTGGGGACGGGACAGGGGGAAATCATGAACACTGAAGCTTTCTTT	CASSLGTGQGEIMNTEAFF
TRBV29-1	few	.	TRBJ2-2	TGCAGCGTTGAAGATGGGGGCATTACCGGGGAGCTGTTTTTT	CSVEDGGITGELFF
TRBV11-3	few	.	TRBJ2-5	TGTGCCAGCAGCTTTCGTCAAACGGACGGGGAGACCCAGTACTTC	CASSFRQTDGETQYF
TRBV6-6	few	TRBD1	TRBJ2-1	TGTGCCAGCAGGCGAGACAGGGACAACTACAATGAGCAGTTCTTC	CASRRDRDNYNEQFF
TRBV7-2	many	TRBD2	TRBJ2-3	TGTGCCAGCAGCTGGCTAGCGGGGAGGACAGATACGCAGTATTTT	CASSWLAGRTDTQYF